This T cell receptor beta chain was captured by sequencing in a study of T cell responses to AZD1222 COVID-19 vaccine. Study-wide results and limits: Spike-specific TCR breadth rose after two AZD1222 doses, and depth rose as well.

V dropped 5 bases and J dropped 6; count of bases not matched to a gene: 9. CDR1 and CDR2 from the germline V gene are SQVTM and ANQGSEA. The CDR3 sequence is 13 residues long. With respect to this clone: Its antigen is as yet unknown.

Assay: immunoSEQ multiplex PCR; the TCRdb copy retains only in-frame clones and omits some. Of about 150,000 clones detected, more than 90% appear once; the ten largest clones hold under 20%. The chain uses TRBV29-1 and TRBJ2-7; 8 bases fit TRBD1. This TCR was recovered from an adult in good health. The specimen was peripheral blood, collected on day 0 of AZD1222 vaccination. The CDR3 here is CSVTEDRAREQYF. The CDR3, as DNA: TGCAGCGTTACTGAGGACAGGGCCCGCGAGCAGTACTTC.